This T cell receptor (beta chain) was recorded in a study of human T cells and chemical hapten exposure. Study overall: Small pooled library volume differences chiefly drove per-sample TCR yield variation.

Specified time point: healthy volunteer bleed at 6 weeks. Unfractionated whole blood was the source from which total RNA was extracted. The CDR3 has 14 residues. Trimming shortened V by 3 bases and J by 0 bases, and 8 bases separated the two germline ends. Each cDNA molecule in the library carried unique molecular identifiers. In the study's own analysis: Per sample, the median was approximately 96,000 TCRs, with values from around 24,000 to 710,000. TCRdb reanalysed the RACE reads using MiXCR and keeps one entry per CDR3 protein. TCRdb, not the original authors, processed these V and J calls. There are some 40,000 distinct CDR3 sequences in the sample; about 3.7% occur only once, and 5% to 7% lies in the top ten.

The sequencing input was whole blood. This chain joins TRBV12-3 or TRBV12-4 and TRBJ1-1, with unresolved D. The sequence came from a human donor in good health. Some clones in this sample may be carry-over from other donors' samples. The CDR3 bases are TGTGCCAGCAGTTTCGCCGGGATGAACACTGAAGCTTTCTTT. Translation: CASSFAGMNTEAFF.